Presented here are 16 T cell receptor beta chains from one specimen sequenced in a study of blood T cell repertoires in COVID-19. Repertoires were generated with immunoSEQ multiplex PCR, while TCRdb's copy carries only in-frame clones and drops some. The repertoire holds fewer than 350,000 clones, around 86% seen once, with 2% to 2.5% in the top ten. The specimen was peripheral blood. These receptors originate from a woman aged 25 to 39 who had recovered from COVID-19.

The rearrangement joins TRBV27 to TRBJ2-1; 7 bases agree with TRBD2. The CDR3 totals 14 residues. Germline CDR1 MNHEY, CDR2 SMNVEV (reference sequence). V shed 7 bases, J shed 0 bases, and the junction held 3 bases outside the gene matches. CDR3: CASIGGSSYNEQFF. CDR3 DNA sequence: TGTGCCAGCATCGGCGGGAGCTCCTACAATGAGCAGTTCTTC.

This clone was observed a single time. The V call is TRBV4-2, the J call TRBJ2-1; tentative D call: TRBD1 (6 bases). V lost 1 base to trimming and J lost 7 bases, with 17 bases between them. CDR1 is LGHNA, CDR2 YNFKEQ, per germline. This CDR3 region has 16 residues. CDR3 in amino acids: CASSQGETGWMNEQFF. CDR3 bases: TGTGCCAGCAGCCAAGGCGAGACAGGCTGGATGAATGAGCAGTTCTTC.

The chain links TRBV2 to TRBJ2-5; 7 positions agree with TRBD1. The V gene's germline CDR1 is SNHLY and CDR2 FYNNEI. This CDR3 is built from 14 residues. The V gene end was trimmed by 8 bases and the J gene end by 4 bases; junction bases not matched to a gene: 10. The CDR3 loop reads CASQQGGRGETQYF. CDR3 nucleotide sequence: TGTGCCAGCCAGCAAGGGGGCCGCGGAGAGACCCAGTACTTC.

The J gene is TRBJ2-6, the V gene TRBV2, with TRBD1 as a possible D gene (7 bases). The V gene lost 6 bases and the J gene lost 1 base, with 22 bases spanning the gap. The CDR3 runs 19 residues. Germline CDR1 SNHLY, CDR2 FYNNEI. In DNA, the CDR3 is TGTGCCAGCAGAAAGGACAGGCTAGGAGGGTGGTCTGGGGCCAACGTCCTGACTTTC. Its translation: CASRKDRLGGWSGANVLTF. The full variable domain, its missing parts supplied by reference TRBV2 and TRBJ2-6, is EPEVTQTPSHQVTQMGQEVILRCVPISNHLYFYWYRQILGQKVEFLVSFYNNEISEKSEIFDDQFSVERPDGSNFTLKIRSTKLEDSAMYFCASRKDRLGGWSGANVLTFGAGSRLTVL.

This clone was recorded once. The rearrangement uses TRBV28 and TRBJ2-7; 9 nucleotides agree with TRBD2. V lost 7 bases, J lost 5 bases, and 15 bases stayed unmatched. The CDR3 is 16 residues long. The germline gives CDR1 MDHEN, CDR2 SYDVKM. As DNA, the CDR3 is TGTGCCAGCAACTCTCAGGGTAGCGGGGGCCGGGACGAGCAGTACTTC. Amino acid sequence: CASNSQGSGGRDEQYF.

V is TRBV4-1 and J is TRBJ1-2; D is undetermined. This CDR3 region has 15 residues. The V and J ends lost 4 bases and 3 bases respectively, with 15 bases between them. Germline loops: CDR1 MGHRA, CDR2 YSYEKL. The CDR3 DNA reads as TGCGCCAGCAGCCGTCGTGGAGGGAACGACTATGGCTACACCTTC. It codes for CASSRRGGNDYGYTF.

The gene calls are TRBV18 and TRBJ2-7; D not resolved. The V and J ends lost 4 bases and 5 bases respectively, with 15 bases between them. This CDR3 comprises 14 residues. The V gene's germline CDR1 is KGHSH and CDR2 LQKENI. DNA of the CDR3: TGTGCCAGCTCACTATCCCCAGGCCCTAACGAGCAGTACTTC. It yields the protein CASSLSPGPNEQYF.

Only a few counts were recorded for this clone. This chain links TRBV19 with TRBJ2-7; 8 positions agree with TRBD2. The CDR3 spans 14 residues. Germline CDR1 and CDR2: LNHDA and SQIVND (reference sequence). Trimming took 4 bases from V and 3 from J; bases not matched to a gene: 5. For the CDR3, the DNA is TGTGCCAGTAGTAAAGTAAGCGGGAGCTACGAGCAGTACTTC. This translates into CASSKVSGSYEQYF.

This chain joins TRBV14 and TRBJ2-1; tentative D call: TRBD2 (6 bases). There are 13 residues in the CDR3. Germline lookup yields CDR1 SGHDN and CDR2 FVKESK. Trimming removed 4 bases at V and 6 bases at J, with 10 bases between. The CDR3 region has the DNA TGTGCCAGCAGCCCGACTAGTACCAATGAGCAGTTCTTC. Translated, it gives CASSPTSTNEQFF. The whole variable domain, remainder taken from reference TRBV14 and TRBJ2-1, is EAGVTQFPSHSVIEKGQTVTLRCDPISGHDNLYWYRRVMGKEIKFLLHFVKESKQDESGMPNNRFLAERTGGTYSTLKVQPAELEDSGVYFCASSPTSTNEQFFGPGTRLTVL.

The V gene is TRBV7-2, the J gene TRBJ2-1; 8 bases match TRBD2. This CDR3 spans 15 amino acids. Germline lookup yields CDR1 SGHTA and CDR2 FQGNSA. Germline trimming cut 5 bases from V and 7 bases from J; bases unmatched to any gene: 10. CDR3 DNA: TGTGCCAGCAGCCGGGGCGCTAGCGGGCTAAATGAGCAGTTCTTC. This translates into CASSRGASGLNEQFF.

In DNA, the CDR3 is TGTGCCTGGCAGACAGGGGGGAACACTGAAGCTTTCTTT. Translating gives CAWQTGGNTEAFF. The chain uses TRBV30 and TRBJ1-1, with 9 bases lining up with TRBD1. CDR3 length equals 13 residues. Looked up from germline, CDR1 is GTSNPN and CDR2 is SVGIG (reference sequence). V trimming: 5 bases; J trimming: 1 base; junction bases outside the gene matches: 2.

The V call is TRBV19, the J call TRBJ2-3; the D gene is possibly TRBD1 (5 bases). This CDR3 has 14 amino acids. Germline-derived CDR1 and CDR2 are LNHDA and SQIVND (reference sequence). Trimming shortened V by 3 bases and J by 1 base, and 8 bases separated the two germline ends. CDR3 protein: CASSMQTGTDTQYF. The CDR3 DNA reads TGTGCCAGTAGTATGCAGACAGGCACAGATACGCAGTATTTT. The full variable domain, rest sourced from reference TRBV19 and TRBJ2-3, is DGGITQSPKYLFRKEGQNVTLSCEQNLNHDAMYWYRQDPGQGLRLIYYSQIVNDFQKGDIAEGYSVSREKKESFPLTVTSAQKNPTAFYLCASSMQTGTDTQYFGPGTRLTVL.

This clone was counted between two and nine times. The chain carries TRBV12-3 or TRBV12-4 and TRBJ1-5, with D hard to call. The CDR3 has 12 amino acids. The germline V and J ends were trimmed by 6 bases and 6 bases, with 9 bases remaining between them. DNA for the CDR3: TGTGCCAGCAGGTCACAGAGTCAGCCCCAGCATTTT. This encodes CASRSQSQPQHF.

This clone was counted once. The chain is built from TRBV28 and TRBJ1-2, with 7 bases aligning to TRBD1. Looked up from germline, CDR1 is MDHEN and CDR2 is SYDVKM. The CDR3 has 14 amino acids. V shed 7 bases and J 2 bases; nucleotides not matched to a gene: 7. The CDR3: CASTPGQTNYGYTF. CDR3 sequence (DNA): TGTGCCAGCACCCCGGGACAGACAAACTATGGCTACACCTTC.

In nucleotides, the CDR3 is TGTGCCAGCAGTAGCCAAACAGGGGGCGAGCAGTACTTC. It translates to CASSSQTGGEQYF. V and J are TRBV6-2 or TRBV6-3 and TRBJ2-7; 8 bases align to TRBD1. V was pared by 5 bases and J by 6 bases, with 6 bases of the junction left unmatched. In germline, CDR1 is MNHEY, CDR2 SVGEGT. The CDR3 covers 13 residues.

CDR3 sequence reads: CSVNPAGGETQYF. The CDR3 nucleotides read TGCAGCGTTAATCCAGCGGGGGGCGAGACCCAGTACTTC. The chain recombines TRBV29-1 with TRBJ2-5; 9 bases are shared with TRBD2. V lost 5 bases and J lost 5; bases outside the gene matches: 6. This CDR3 comprises 13 residues. CDR1 is SQVTM, CDR2 ANQGSEA, per germline.